This is a list of T cell receptor beta chains from one sample in a study of T-cell reconstitution after alpha-beta-depleted transplantation in children. One entry per CDR3 protein, called by TCRdb with MiXCR from the PCR reads. The data contain 600,000 to 700,000 distinct CDR3 sequences, around a sixth of them singletons. The sequencing used PBMCs from the stem cell graft donor, collected from the stem cell graft. All receptors derive from a human donor who donated a stem cell graft to a child with acute myeloid leukemia. Both conserved end residues are part of each CDR3. A D gene is named only where the DNA matches it firmly. The size of a clone is reported for some rows only, either as once, few or many, or as a class for expanded clones.

TRBV29-1	10	TRBJ1-2	.	many	CSVNVYGYTF	TGCAGCGTTAACGTATATGGCTACACCTTC
TRBV6-2/TRBV6-3	11	TRBJ2-1	.	.	CASSDGSGQFF	TGTGCCAGCAGTGACGGGAGTGGGCAGTTCTTC
TRBV12-3/TRBV12-4	13	TRBJ2-5	TRBD2	.	CASGGLALETQYF	TGTGCCAGCGGGGGACTAGCTTTAGAGACCCAGTACTTC
TRBV4-3	14	TRBJ2-1	.	few	CASSQDGGINEQFF	TGCGCCAGCAGCCAAGACGGGGGCATCAATGAGCAGTTCTTC
TRBV10-3	13	TRBJ2-3	.	few	CAISDITGDTQYF	TGTGCCATCAGTGATATAACGGGGGATACGCAGTATTTT
TRBV20-1	17	TRBJ2-2	.	.	CCARGGSRFGNTGELFF	TGCTGTGCTAGAGGGGGTTCTAGGTTCGGGAACACCGGGGAGCTGTTTTTT
TRBV20-1	15	TRBJ1-2	TRBD1	many	CSASPRGQGRYGYTF	TGCAGTGCTAGTCCCAGGGGACAGGGACGCTATGGCTACACCTTC
TRBV20-1	15	TRBJ1-2	.	few	CSARDLLGPNYGYTF	TGCAGTGCTAGAGATCTCCTGGGGCCGAACTATGGCTACACCTTC
TRBV20-1	12	TRBJ2-4	.	many	CSASGGKNIQYF	TGCAGTGCTAGTGGTGGAAAAAACATTCAGTACTTC
TRBV21-1	15	TRBJ1-3	.	few	CASVRYPISGNTIYF	TGTGCCAGCGTACGCTACCCAATCTCTGGAAACACCATATATTTT
TRBV7-9	15	TRBJ1-1	.	.	CASSQGPAIHTEAFF	TGTGCCAGCAGCCAGGGACCCGCAATCCACACTGAAGCTTTCTTT
TRBV7-6	15	TRBJ2-3	TRBD1	many	CASSLDRGRQDTQYF	TGTGCCAGCAGCTTAGACAGGGGGCGTCAAGATACGCAGTATTTT
TRBV3-1	16	TRBJ1-1	TRBD1	.	CASSLWTGGRATEAFF	TGTGCCAGCAGCCTCTGGACAGGGGGCCGCGCCACTGAAGCTTTCTTT
TRBV23-1	16	TRBJ2-7	.	few	CASSPTDSLSSYEQYF	TGCGCCAGCAGTCCGACGGACAGTCTAAGCTCCTACGAGCAGTACTTC
TRBV29-1	12	TRBJ1-2	TRBD1	many	CSAPDRGNGYTF	TGCAGCGCCCCGGACAGGGGTAATGGCTACACCTTC
TRBV27	14	TRBJ1-1	TRBD1	.	CASSSTGMNPEAFF	TGTGCCAGCAGTTCGACAGGGATGAACCCTGAAGCTTTCTTT
TRBV25-1	14	TRBJ2-7	TRBD1	many	CASSEVDRPYEQYF	TGTGCCAGCAGTGAGGTGGACAGGCCCTACGAGCAGTACTTC
TRBV29-1	12	TRBJ2-1	.	.	CSVEYNDNEQFF	TGCAGCGTTGAGTATAATGACAATGAGCAGTTCTTC
TRBV9	15	TRBJ2-1	TRBD2	few	CASSATSVRRNEQFF	TGTGCCAGCAGCGCGACTAGCGTTCGGAGAAATGAGCAGTTCTTC
TRBV7-2	14	TRBJ2-1	.	many	CASSLTSLALEQFF	TGTGCCAGCAGCTTGACTTCTCTCGCCCTTGAGCAGTTCTTC
TRBV7-9	14	TRBJ2-5	TRBD2	.	CASNSRGAQETQYF	TGTGCCAGCAATTCGCGGGGGGCTCAAGAGACCCAGTACTTC
TRBV20-1	15	TRBJ2-5	.	many	CSARPLQGGRQTQYF	TGCAGTGCTAGACCATTACAGGGGGGGAGGCAGACCCAGTACTTC
TRBV10-3	13	TRBJ1-6	.	many	CAIHAGDNSPLHF	TGTGCCATCCACGCAGGTGATAATTCACCCCTCCACTTT
TRBV6-5	14	TRBJ2-7	TRBD1	many	CASTTTGGSYEQYF	TGTGCCAGCACCACGACAGGGGGATCCTACGAGCAGTACTTC
TRBV25-1	13	TRBJ2-7	TRBD2	few	CASSGLAINEQYF	TGTGCCAGCAGTGGACTAGCAATTAACGAGCAGTACTTC
TRBV12-3/TRBV12-4	12	TRBJ1-6	.	.	CASSLAYSPLHF	TGTGCCAGCAGTTTAGCTTATTCACCCCTCCACTTT
TRBV13	16	TRBJ2-3	TRBD1	few	CASSSTGTGVLDTQYF	TGTGCCAGCAGCTCCACCGGGACAGGGGTTTTAGATACGCAGTATTTT
TRBV27	16	TRBJ2-3	TRBD1	.	CASSLWGDRGTDTQYF	TGTGCCAGCAGTTTATGGGGGGACAGGGGAACAGATACGCAGTATTTT
TRBV7-7	13	TRBJ2-2	.	few	CASSTQLAGELFF	TGTGCCAGCAGCACTCAGCTGGCGGGGGAGCTGTTTTTT
TRBV5-5	15	TRBJ2-7	TRBD2	few	CASSSGLAQSYEQYF	TGTGCCAGCAGCTCCGGACTAGCGCAGTCCTACGAGCAGTACTTC
TRBV7-2	15	TRBJ1-1	TRBD1	.	CASSPRTGGDTEAFF	TGTGCCAGCAGCCCTAGGACAGGTGGTGACACTGAAGCTTTCTTT
TRBV11-2	16	TRBJ2-1	.	few	CASSSVLASPYNEQFF	TGTGCCAGCAGCTCCGTCCTTGCCTCACCCTACAATGAGCAGTTCTTC
TRBV7-2	14	TRBJ2-3	.	few	CASSWVTVTDTQYF	TGTGCCAGCAGCTGGGTTACAGTCACAGATACGCAGTATTTT
TRBV12-3/TRBV12-4	15	TRBJ1-6	.	many	CASSLGAGVGSPLHF	TGTGCCAGCAGTTTAGGTGCAGGGGTAGGCTCACCCCTCCACTTT
TRBV29-1	13	TRBJ2-7	TRBD1	many	CSGEDRGTHEQYF	TGCAGCGGGGAAGACAGGGGGACCCACGAGCAGTACTTC
TRBV20-1	16	TRBJ2-2	.	.	CSARDPALGIAGELFF	TGCAGTGCTAGAGATCCCGCCCTGGGAATCGCCGGGGAGCTGTTTTTT
TRBV7-2	16	TRBJ2-7	TRBD1	.	CASSPGTGIGSYEQYF	TGTGCCAGCAGCCCGGGGACAGGGATAGGATCCTACGAGCAGTACTTC
TRBV20-1	14	TRBJ1-1	.	.	CSARDRWGNTEAFF	TGCAGTGCTAGAGATCGATGGGGTAACACTGAAGCTTTCTTT
TRBV29-1	12	TRBJ2-1	.	many	CSVEDRVDEQFF	TGCAGCGTTGAAGACAGGGTGGATGAGCAGTTCTTC
TRBV20-1	13	TRBJ1-2	.	many	CSATKPADYGYTF	TGCAGTGCTACTAAACCGGCGGACTATGGCTACACCTTC
TRBV6-6	13	TRBJ2-7	.	many	CASSYYNSYEQYF	TGTGCCAGCAGTTACTACAACTCCTACGAGCAGTACTTC